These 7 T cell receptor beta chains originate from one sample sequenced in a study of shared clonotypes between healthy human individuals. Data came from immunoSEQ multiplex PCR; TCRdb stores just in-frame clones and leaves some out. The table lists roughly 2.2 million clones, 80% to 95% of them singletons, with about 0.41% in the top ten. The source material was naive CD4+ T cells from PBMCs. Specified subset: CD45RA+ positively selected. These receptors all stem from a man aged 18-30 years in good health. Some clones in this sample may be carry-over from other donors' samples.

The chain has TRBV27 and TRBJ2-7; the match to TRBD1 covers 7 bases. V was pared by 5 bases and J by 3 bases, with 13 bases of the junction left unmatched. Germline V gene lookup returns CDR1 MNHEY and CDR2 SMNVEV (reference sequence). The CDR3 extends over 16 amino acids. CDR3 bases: TGTGCCAGCAGTCCAACACAGGGGTCTGGTAGCTACGAGCAGTACTTC. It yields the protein CASSPTQGSGSYEQYF.

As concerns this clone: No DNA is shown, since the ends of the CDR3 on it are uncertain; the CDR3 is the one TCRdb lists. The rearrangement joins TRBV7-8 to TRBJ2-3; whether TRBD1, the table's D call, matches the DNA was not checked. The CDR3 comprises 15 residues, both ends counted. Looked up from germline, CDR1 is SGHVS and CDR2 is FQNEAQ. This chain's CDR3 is CASSFGEGHTDTQYF.

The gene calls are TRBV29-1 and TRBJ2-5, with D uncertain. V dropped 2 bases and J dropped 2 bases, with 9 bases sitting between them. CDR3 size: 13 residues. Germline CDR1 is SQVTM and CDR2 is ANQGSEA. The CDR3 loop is CSVESAKQETQYF. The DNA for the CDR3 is TGCAGCGTTGAAAGCGCGAAGCAAGAGACCCAGTACTTC.

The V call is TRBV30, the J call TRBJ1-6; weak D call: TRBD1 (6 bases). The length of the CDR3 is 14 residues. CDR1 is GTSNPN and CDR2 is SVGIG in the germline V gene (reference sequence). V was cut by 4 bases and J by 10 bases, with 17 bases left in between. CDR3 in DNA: TGTGCCTGGAAATGGGGGGCTAAACTATCACCCCTCCACTTT. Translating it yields CAWKWGAKLSPLHF.

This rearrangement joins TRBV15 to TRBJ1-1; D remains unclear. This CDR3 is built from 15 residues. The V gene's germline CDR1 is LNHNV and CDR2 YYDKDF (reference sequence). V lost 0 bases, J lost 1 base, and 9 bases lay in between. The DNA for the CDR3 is TGTGCCACCAGCAGAGATCGGGTAGAGAACACTGAAGCTTTCTTT. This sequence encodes CATSRDRVENTEAFF.

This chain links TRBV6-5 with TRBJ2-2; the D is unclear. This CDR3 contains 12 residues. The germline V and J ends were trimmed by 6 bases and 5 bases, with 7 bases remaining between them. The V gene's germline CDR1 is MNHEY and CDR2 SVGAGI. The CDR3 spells CASRPITGELFF. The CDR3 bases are TGTGCCAGCAGGCCTATTACCGGGGAGCTGTTTTTT.

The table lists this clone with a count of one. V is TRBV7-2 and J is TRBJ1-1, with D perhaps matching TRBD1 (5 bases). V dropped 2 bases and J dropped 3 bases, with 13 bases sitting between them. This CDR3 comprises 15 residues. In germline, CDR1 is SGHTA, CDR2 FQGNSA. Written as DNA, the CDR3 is TGTGCCAGCAGCTTAATATTTGCGGGACACACTGAAGCTTTCTTT. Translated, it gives CASSLIFAGHTEAFF.